This T cell receptor beta chain derives from a study of radiotherapy plus CTLA-4 blockade in lung cancer. Looked up from germline, CDR1 is WNHNN and CDR2 is SYGVQD (reference sequence). V dropped 2 bases and J dropped 2; count of bases not matched to a gene: 2. This CDR3 is built from 14 residues. Some clones are missing from TCRdb's copy, which holds only in-frame ones; the method was immunoSEQ multiplex PCR. The profile covers about 38,000 clones, with over 65% appearing a single time and around 9.5% taken by the ten largest. The specimen was peripheral blood, collected from a patient treated with radiotherapy plus ipilimumab. The J gene is TRBJ2-5, the V gene TRBV10-1, with 7 positions matching TRBD1. The TCR sequence derives from a human donor with non-small cell lung cancer who had stable disease on radiotherapy plus ipilimumab. The CDR3 nucleotides read TGCGCCAGCAGTGAGAGCAGGGGGCAAGAGACCCAGTACTTC. The encoded protein is CASSESRGQETQYF.